Shown below are 8 T cell receptor beta chains from a single sample sequenced in a study of T cells in Graves' hyperthyroidism and ophthalmopathy. The TCR beta CDR3 regions underwent amplification using RNA transcripts as the source. Researchers ran a first-round RT-PCR on the TCR CDR3 using the HTBI primer set. MiXCR, applied by TCRdb to the multiplex PCR reads, yields one record per CDR3 protein. Of some 560,000 distinct CDR3 sequences in the sample, about 14% were seen once. Sequencing input: blood. The origin of the receptors is a woman in her thirties or forties with Graves' hyperthyroidism.

This clonotype was seen many times. The rearrangement joins TRBV11-2 to TRBJ2-1; 13 bases align to TRBD2. CDR3 length equals 17 residues. Trimming cost V 1 base and J 7 bases; bases outside gene matches: 7. Germline V lookup: CDR1 SGHAT, CDR2 FQNNGV. CDR3 residues: CASSLVRTSGGNNEQFF. The CDR3 DNA reads TGTGCCAGCAGCTTAGTCAGGACTAGCGGGGGAAATAATGAGCAGTTCTTC.

This clonotype was detected ten times or more. This chain links TRBV6-2 or TRBV6-3 with TRBJ2-3; 12 nucleotides line up with TRBD2. The CDR3 sequence is 15 residues long. CDR1 MNHEY and CDR2 SVGEGT come from the germline V gene. V dropped 5 bases and J dropped 4; count of bases not matched to a gene: 4. CDR3 sequence reads: CASSRLAGDADTQYF. The CDR3 nucleotides read TGTGCCAGCAGTCGACTAGCGGGAGATGCAGATACGCAGTATTTT.

This clonotype was counted at least ten times. This rearrangement joins TRBV7-9 to TRBJ2-5, with a weak D call TRBD2 (6 bases). Trimming cost V 5 bases and J 1 base, with 14 bases left between them. CDR1 and CDR2 (germline): SEHNR, FQNEAQ (reference sequence). CDR3 size: 15 residues. Here the CDR3 DNA reads TGTGCCAGCAGCCCGGAAGCGGGCAGCCAAGAGACCCAGTACTTC. Translated, it gives CASSPEAGSQETQYF.

The CDR3 coding sequence is TGTGCCAGCAGTAACAGCCCCAACACCGGGGAGCTGTTTTTT. Amino acid sequence: CASSNSPNTGELFF. The rearrangement uses TRBV28 and TRBJ2-2; D is unresolved. Per the germline V gene, CDR1 is MDHEN and CDR2 is SYDVKM. This CDR3 has 14 amino acids. V was pared by 5 bases and J by 2 bases, with 9 bases between.

This clonotype was observed a few times. The chain uses TRBV7-3 and TRBJ2-1, with D unclear. Germline V lookup: CDR1 SGHTA, CDR2 FQGTGA. There are 13 residues in the CDR3. V shed 5 bases and J shed 9 bases, with 14 bases lying between them. CDR3 amino acids: CASSVELPGEQFF. The CDR3 nucleotides are TGTGCCAGCAGCGTAGAACTCCCTGGTGAGCAGTTCTTC.

This clonotype was counted many times. CDR3: CSARDPLVGVGTYEQYF. The CDR3 bases are TGCAGTGCTAGAGATCCGTTGGTAGGGGTTGGAACCTACGAGCAGTACTTC. The V call is TRBV20-1, the J call TRBJ2-7; a possible D gene is TRBD1 (5 bases). Looked up from germline, CDR1 is DFQATT and CDR2 is SNEGSKA (reference sequence). V dropped 0 bases and J dropped 2 bases, with 20 bases sitting between them. The CDR3 loop spans 17 amino acids.

This clonotype was observed a few times. The chain is built from TRBV7-2 and TRBJ2-3; 7 nucleotides agree with TRBD2. J was trimmed by 2 bases and V by 3 bases; bases with no gene match: 20. This CDR3 spans 20 amino acids. Germline assignment: CDR1 SGHTA and CDR2 FQGNSA. The CDR3 sequence is CASSLSGPLHPLAVTDTQYF. The CDR3 region has the DNA TGTGCCAGCAGCTTGAGCGGTCCCCTCCACCCCCTAGCGGTCACAGATACGCAGTATTTT.

This clonotype was picked up many times. V gene TRBV7-2 combines with J gene TRBJ2-1; no clear D. Germline V gives CDR1 SGHTA, CDR2 FQGNSA. This CDR3 has 11 residues. V lost 6 bases and J lost 3, with 3 bases in between. The CDR3 is CASRVYNEQFF. The CDR3 DNA reads TGTGCCAGCAGGGTCTACAATGAGCAGTTCTTC. The whole variable domain, remainder taken from reference TRBV7-2 and TRBJ2-1, is GAGVSQSPSNKVTEKGKDVELRCDPISGHTALYWYRQSLGQGLEFLIYFQGNSAPDKSGLPSDRFSAERTGGSVSTLTIQRTQQEDSAVYLCASRVYNEQFFGPGTRLTVL.